This T cell receptor beta chain originates from a study of blood T cell repertoires in COVID-19. About the study: The United States, Italy and Spain supplied acute and convalescent COVID-19 samples. Sample material is recorded as cDNA or gDNA derived from T cells, B-cell-depleted T cells, or PBMCs.

Original data processing: How many nucleated cells were present was estimated from reference gene primer amplification. Using immunoSEQ multiplex PCR, the repertoire was profiled, and TCRdb retains in-frame clones only, with some absent. The V and J calls and clone size come from that table; D and trimming were worked out from the DNA. The table lists 200,000 or so clones, 70% to 90% of them singletons, with under 11% in the top ten. Germline trimming cut 1 base from V and 3 bases from J; bases unmatched to any gene: 10. CDR3 size: 17 residues. The receptor comes from a woman aged 80 or over with acute or convalescent COVID-19. Input material: peripheral blood. V usage is TRBV5-3 and J usage is TRBJ2-4; 7 bases are shared with TRBD1. TRBV5-3 is marked as an open reading frame, function uncertain. CDR3: CARSLRDRVFDKNIQYF. Here the CDR3 DNA reads TGTGCCAGAAGCTTGCGCGACAGGGTTTTTGACAAAAACATTCAGTACTTC.